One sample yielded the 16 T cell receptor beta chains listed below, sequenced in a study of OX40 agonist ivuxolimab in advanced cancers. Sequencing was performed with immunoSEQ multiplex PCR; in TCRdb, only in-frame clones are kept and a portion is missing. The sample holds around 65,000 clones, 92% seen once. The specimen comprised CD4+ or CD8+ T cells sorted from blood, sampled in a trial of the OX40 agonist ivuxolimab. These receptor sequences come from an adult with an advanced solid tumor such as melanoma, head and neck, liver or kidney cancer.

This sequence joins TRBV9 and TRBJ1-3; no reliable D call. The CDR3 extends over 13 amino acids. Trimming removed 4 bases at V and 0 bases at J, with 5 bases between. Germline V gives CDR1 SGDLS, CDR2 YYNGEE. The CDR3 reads CASSQSSGNTIYF. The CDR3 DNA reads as TGTGCCAGCAGCCAAAGCTCTGGAAACACCATATATTTT.

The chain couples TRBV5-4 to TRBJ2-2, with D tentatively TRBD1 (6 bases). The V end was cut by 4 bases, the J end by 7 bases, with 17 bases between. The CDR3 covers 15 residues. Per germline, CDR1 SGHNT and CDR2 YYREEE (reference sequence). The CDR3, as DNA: TGTGCCAGCAGCCTACCCCTCGTACAGGGCGGGGAGCTGTTTTTT. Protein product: CASSLPLVQGGELFF.

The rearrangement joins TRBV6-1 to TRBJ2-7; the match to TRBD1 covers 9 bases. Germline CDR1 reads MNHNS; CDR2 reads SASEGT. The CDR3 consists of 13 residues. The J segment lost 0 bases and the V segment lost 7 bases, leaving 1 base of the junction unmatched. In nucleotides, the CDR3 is TGTGCCAGCATGGACAGGGGCTCCTACGAGCAGTACTTC. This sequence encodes CASMDRGSYEQYF.

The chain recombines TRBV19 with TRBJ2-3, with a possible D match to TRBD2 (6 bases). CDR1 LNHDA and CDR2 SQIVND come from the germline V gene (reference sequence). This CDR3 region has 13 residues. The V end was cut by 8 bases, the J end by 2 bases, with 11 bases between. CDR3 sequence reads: CASAGGDTDTQYF. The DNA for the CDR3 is TGTGCCAGTGCCGGGGGAGACACAGATACGCAGTATTTT.

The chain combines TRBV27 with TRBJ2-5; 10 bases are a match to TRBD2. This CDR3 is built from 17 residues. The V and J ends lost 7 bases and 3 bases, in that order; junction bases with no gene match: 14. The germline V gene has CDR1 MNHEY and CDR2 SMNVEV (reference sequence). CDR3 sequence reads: CASISSLGLAVKETQYF. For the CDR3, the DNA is TGTGCCAGCATTTCGAGTCTTGGACTAGCGGTAAAAGAGACCCAGTACTTC.

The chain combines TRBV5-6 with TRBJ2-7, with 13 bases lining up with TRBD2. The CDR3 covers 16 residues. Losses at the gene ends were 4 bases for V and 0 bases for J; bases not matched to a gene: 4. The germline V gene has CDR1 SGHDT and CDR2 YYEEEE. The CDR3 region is CASSRTSGSVSYEQYF. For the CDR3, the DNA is TGTGCCAGCAGCAGGACTAGCGGGAGTGTCTCCTACGAGCAGTACTTC. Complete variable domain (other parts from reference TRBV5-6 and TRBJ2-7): DAGVTQSPTHLIKTRGQQVTLRCSPKSGHDTVSWYQQALGQGPQFIFQYYEEEERQRGNFPDRFSGHQFPNYSSELNVNALLLGDSALYLCASSRTSGSVSYEQYFGPGTRLTVT.

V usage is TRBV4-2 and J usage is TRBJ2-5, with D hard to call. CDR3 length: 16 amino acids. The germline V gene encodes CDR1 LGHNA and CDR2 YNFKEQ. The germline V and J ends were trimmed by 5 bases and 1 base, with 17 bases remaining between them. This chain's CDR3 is CASSGVLPGSQETQYF. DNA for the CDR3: TGTGCCAGCAGCGGGGTGCTACCCGGGTCCCAAGAGACCCAGTACTTC.

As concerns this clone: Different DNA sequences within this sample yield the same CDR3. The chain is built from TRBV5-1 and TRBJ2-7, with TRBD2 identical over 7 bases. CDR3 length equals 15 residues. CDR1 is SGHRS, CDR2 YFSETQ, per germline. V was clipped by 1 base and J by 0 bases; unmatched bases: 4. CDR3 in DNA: TGCGCCAGCAGCTTGAGGGGCGGGAGCTCCTACGAGCAGTACTTC. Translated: CASSLRGGSSYEQYF.

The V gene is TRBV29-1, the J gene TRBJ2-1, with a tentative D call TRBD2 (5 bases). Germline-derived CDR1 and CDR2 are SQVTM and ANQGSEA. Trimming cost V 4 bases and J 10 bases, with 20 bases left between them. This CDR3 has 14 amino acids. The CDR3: CSVGAVPLPGEQFF. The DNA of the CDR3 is TGCAGCGTTGGGGCGGTCCCCCTCCCGGGGGAGCAGTTCTTC.

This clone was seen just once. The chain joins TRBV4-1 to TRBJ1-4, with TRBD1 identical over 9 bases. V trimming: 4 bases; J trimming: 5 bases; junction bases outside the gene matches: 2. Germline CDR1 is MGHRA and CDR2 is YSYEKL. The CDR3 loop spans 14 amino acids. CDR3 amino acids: CASSPGQGNEKLFF. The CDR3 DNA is TGCGCCAGCAGCCCGGGACAGGGAAATGAAAAACTGTTTTTT.

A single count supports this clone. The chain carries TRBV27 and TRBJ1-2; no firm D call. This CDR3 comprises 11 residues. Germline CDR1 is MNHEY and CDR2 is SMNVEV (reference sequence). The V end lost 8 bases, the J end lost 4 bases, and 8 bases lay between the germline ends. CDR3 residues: CASRDIYGYTF. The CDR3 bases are TGTGCCAGCCGCGACATCTATGGCTACACCTTC.

Here the CDR3 reads CASRLPGESPLHF. As DNA, the CDR3 is TGTGCCAGCAGGTTGCCTGGTGAATCACCCCTCCACTTT. The chain carries TRBV11-2 and TRBJ1-6; unclear D gene. CDR3 length equals 13 residues. Germline V CDR1 and CDR2: SGHAT, FQNNGV. The V end was cut by 6 bases, the J end by 10 bases, with 13 bases between.

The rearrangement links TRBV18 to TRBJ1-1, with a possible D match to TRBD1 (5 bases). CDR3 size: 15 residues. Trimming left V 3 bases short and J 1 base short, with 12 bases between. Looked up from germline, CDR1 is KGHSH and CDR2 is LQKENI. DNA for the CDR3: TGTGCCAGCTCACCTCCGGGACCGCGGAACACTGAAGCTTTCTTT. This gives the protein CASSPPGPRNTEAFF.

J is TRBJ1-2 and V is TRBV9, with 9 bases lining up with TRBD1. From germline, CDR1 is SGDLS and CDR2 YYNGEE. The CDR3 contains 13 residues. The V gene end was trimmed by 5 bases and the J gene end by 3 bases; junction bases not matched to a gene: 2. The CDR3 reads CASRRTGDYGYTF. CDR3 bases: TGTGCCAGCAGACGGACAGGGGACTATGGCTACACCTTC.

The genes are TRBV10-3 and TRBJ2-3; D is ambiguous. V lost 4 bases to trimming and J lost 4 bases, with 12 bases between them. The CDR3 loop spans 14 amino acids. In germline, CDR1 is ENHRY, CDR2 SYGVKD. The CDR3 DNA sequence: TGTGCCATCAGTGCAAATTTGTTGCCAGATACGCAGTATTTT. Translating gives CAISANLLPDTQYF.

CDR3 region: CASSLGGGGEKLFF. CDR3 DNA sequence: TGTGCCAGCAGCTTAGGAGGGGGAGGAGAAAAACTGTTTTTT. The gene calls are TRBV7-6 and TRBJ1-4, with D perhaps matching TRBD1 (6 bases). The CDR3 runs 14 residues. Per the germline V gene, CDR1 is SGHVS and CDR2 is FNYEAQ. The V gene lost 1 base and the J gene lost 8 bases, with 11 bases spanning the gap.